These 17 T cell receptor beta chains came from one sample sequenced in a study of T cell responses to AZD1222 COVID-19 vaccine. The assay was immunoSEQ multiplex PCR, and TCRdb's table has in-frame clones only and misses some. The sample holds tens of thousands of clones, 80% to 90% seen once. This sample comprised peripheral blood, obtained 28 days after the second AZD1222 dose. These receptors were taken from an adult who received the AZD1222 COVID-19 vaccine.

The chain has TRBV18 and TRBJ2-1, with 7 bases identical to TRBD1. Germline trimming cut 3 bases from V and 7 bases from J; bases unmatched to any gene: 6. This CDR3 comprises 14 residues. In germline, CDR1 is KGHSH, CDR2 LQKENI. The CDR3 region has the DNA TGTGCCAGCTCACCCCCGGGACAGCGGAATGAGCAGTTCTTC. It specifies CASSPPGQRNEQFF.

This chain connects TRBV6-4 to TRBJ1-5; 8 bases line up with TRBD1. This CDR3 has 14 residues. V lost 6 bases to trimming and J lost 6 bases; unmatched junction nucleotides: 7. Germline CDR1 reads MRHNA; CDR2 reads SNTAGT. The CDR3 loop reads CASSATGAGQPQHF. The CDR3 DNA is TGTGCCAGCAGCGCGACAGGGGCTGGTCAGCCCCAGCATTTT.

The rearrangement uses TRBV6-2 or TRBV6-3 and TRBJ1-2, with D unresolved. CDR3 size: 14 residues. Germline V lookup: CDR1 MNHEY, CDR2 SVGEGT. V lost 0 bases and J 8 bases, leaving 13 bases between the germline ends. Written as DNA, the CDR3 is TGTGCCAGCAGTTACTCAGAAGGAATTGGCGGCTACACCTTC. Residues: CASSYSEGIGGYTF.

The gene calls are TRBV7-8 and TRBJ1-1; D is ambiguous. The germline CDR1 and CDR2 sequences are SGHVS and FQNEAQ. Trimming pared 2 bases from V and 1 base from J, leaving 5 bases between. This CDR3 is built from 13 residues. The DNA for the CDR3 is TGTGCCAGCAGCTTACTCAGGAACACTGAAGCTTTCTTT. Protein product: CASSLLRNTEAFF.

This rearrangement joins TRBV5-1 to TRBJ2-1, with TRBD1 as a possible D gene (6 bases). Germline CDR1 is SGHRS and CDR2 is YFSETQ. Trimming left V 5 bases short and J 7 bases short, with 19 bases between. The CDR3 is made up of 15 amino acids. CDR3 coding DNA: TGCGCCAGCAGTATATTACAGGGTTCCGAGAATGAGCAGTTCTTC. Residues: CASSILQGSENEQFF.

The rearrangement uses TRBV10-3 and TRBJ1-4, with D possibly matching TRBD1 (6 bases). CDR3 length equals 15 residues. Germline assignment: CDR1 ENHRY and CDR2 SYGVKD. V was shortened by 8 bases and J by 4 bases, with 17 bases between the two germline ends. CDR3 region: CAIDRGDTINEKLFF. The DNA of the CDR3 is TGTGCCATCGATAGGGGGGACACAATTAATGAAAAACTGTTTTTT.

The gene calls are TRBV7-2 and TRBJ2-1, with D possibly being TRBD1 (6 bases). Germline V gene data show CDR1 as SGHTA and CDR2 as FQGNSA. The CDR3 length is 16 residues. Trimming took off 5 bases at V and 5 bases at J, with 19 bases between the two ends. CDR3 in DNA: TGTGCCAGCAGCACCCGAACAGGGTTGGGGAACAATGAGCAGTTCTTC. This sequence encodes CASSTRTGLGNNEQFF. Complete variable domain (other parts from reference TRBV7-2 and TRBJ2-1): GAGVSQSPSNKVTEKGKDVELRCDPISGHTALYWYRQSLGQGLEFLIYFQGNSAPDKSGLPSDRFSAERTGGSVSTLTIQRTQQEDSAVYLCASSTRTGLGNNEQFFGPGTRLTVL.

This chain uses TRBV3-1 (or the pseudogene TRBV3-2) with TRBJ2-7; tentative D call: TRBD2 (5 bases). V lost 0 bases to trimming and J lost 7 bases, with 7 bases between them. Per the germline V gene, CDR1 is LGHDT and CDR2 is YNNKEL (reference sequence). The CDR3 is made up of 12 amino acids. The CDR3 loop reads CASSQESGEQYF. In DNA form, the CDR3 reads TGTGCCAGCAGCCAAGAATCGGGAGAGCAGTACTTC.

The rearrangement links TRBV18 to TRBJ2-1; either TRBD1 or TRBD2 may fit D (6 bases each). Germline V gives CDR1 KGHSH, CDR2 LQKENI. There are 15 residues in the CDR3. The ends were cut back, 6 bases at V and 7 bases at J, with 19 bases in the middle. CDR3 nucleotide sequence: TGTGCCAGCTCCTCGGGACCGCGAGGGGGGAATGAGCAGTTCTTC. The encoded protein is CASSSGPRGGNEQFF.

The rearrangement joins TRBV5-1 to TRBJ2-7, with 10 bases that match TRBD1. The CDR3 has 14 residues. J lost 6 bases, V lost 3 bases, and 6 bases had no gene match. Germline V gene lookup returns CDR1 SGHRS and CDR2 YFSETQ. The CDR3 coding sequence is TGCGCCAGCAGCTCCGGGACAGGGGTTGGCGAGCAGTACTTC. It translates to CASSSGTGVGEQYF.

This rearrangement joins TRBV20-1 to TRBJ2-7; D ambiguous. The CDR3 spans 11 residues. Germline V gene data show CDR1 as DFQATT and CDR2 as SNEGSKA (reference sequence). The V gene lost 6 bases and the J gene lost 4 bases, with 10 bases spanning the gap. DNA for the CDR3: TGCAGTGCCTCGATAGGTTACGAGCAGTACTTC. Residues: CSASIGYEQYF.

The DNA for the CDR3 is TGTGCCAGCAGCCCCAAAGGGGGGGGGCCCAATGAGCAGTTCTTC. Its protein is CASSPKGGGPNEQFF. V is TRBV7-2 and J is TRBJ2-1, with D perhaps matching TRBD2 (7 bases). V lost 5 bases and J 6 bases, leaving 17 bases between the germline ends. Germline V lookup: CDR1 SGHTA, CDR2 FQGNSA. The CDR3 totals 15 residues.

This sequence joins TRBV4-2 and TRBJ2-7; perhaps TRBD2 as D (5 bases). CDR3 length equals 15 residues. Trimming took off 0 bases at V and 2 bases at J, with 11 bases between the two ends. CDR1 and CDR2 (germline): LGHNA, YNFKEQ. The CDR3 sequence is CASSQDLALTYEQYF. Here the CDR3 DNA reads TGTGCCAGCAGCCAAGACCTAGCTCTCACCTACGAGCAGTACTTC.

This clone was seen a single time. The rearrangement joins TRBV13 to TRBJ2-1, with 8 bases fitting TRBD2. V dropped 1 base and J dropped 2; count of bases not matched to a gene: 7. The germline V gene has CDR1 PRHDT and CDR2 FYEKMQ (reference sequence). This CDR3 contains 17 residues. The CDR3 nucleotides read TGTGCCAGCAGCTTAGCGGGAGCGGGAGCCCCCTACAATGAGCAGTTCTTC. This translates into CASSLAGAGAPYNEQFF. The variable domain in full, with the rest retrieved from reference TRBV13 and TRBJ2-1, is AAGVIQSPRHLIKEKRETATLKCYPIPRHDTVYWYQQGPGQDPQFLISFYEKMQSDKGSIPDRFSAQQFSDYHSELNMSSLELGDSALYFCASSLAGAGAPYNEQFFGPGTRLTVL.

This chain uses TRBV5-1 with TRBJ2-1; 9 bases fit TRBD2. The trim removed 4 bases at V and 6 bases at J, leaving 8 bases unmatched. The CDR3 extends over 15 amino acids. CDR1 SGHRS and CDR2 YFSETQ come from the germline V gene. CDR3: CASSGLAGEANEQFF. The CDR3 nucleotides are TGCGCCAGCAGCGGATTAGCGGGAGAGGCCAATGAGCAGTTCTTC.

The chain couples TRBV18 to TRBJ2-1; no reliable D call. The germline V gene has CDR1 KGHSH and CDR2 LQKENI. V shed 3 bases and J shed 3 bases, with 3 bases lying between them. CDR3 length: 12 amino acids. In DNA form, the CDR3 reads TGTGCCAGCTCACCGGACTACAATGAGCAGTTCTTC. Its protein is CASSPDYNEQFF.

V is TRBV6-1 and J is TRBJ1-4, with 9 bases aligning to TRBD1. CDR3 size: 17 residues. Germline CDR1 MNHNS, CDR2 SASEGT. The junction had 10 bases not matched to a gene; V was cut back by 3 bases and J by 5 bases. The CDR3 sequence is CASSEAGTGHLNEKLFF. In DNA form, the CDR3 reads TGTGCCAGCAGTGAGGCCGGGACAGGGCATTTAAATGAAAAACTGTTTTTT.